Sequencing of this T cell receptor (beta chain) was carried out in a study of cytomegalovirus exposure and HLA in healthy donors. Study-wide results and caveats: Later analysis indicated greater clonal expansion among HLA-associated TCR beta chains than among equally common other chains.

This clone has only one observation. Its antigen is as yet unknown. The PCR employed 60 Vbeta primers together with 13 Jbeta primers. The data were produced by immunoSEQ multiplex PCR, yet TCRdb's version contains in-frame clones alone and is incomplete. The data hold over 50,000 clones, with almost 70% observed a single time. The sequenced sample was PBMCs. This clonotype was obtained from a man aged 40-49 years in good health and CMV-seropositive.

CDR3 coding DNA: TGTGCCAGCAGGACAGGGGGCTCTGGGGCCAACGTCCTGACTTTC. This encodes CASRTGGSGANVLTF. The gene calls are TRBV6-5 and TRBJ2-6; 9 bases match TRBD1. Germline V CDR1 and CDR2: MNHEY, SVGAGI. The CDR3 sequence is 15 residues long. V dropped 6 bases and J dropped 0; count of bases not matched to a gene: 0.